The 23 T cell receptor beta chains below come from one sample, sequenced in a study of blood T cells in healthy people across ages. Primed by a sample-barcoded 5' primer and a J-beta primer mix, a second PCR proceeded for about 7 to 11 cycles. TCRdb reanalysed the 5' RACE reads using MiXCR and keeps one entry per CDR3 protein. The sample has roughly 1,300,000 distinct CDR3 sequences; approximately 63% are singletons. Sequencing was done on a sample of blood. These receptors were collected from a man aged 18 to 30 in good health.

This clonotype has only a few counts. The junction departs from germline at one end; a sequencing error may be responsible. The V and J genes are TRBV7-2 and TRBJ1-2; D may be TRBD1 (6 bases). Germline V CDR1 and CDR2: SGHTA, FQGNSA. This CDR3 is 16 amino acids long. The CDR3 here is CANSLVLLQGSYGYTF. CDR3 in DNA: TGTGCCAACAGCTTAGTACTACTTCAGGGGTCCTATGGCTACACCTTC.

The genes are TRBV28 and TRBJ2-2, with D perhaps matching TRBD2 (5 bases). Trimming stripped 6 bases from V and 2 bases from J, with 13 bases between. Looked up from germline, CDR1 is MDHEN and CDR2 is SYDVKM. This CDR3 has 15 residues. CDR3 protein: CASRTLAGNTGELFF. For the CDR3, the DNA is TGTGCCAGCAGAACCCTCGCGGGCAACACCGGGGAGCTGTTTTTT.

The chain couples TRBV5-1 to TRBJ2-3; D is perhaps TRBD1 or TRBD2 (6 bases each). The V end lost 1 base, the J end lost 0 bases, and 15 bases lay between the germline ends. CDR3 length: 17 residues. Germline CDR1 is SGHRS and CDR2 is YFSETQ. CDR3 sequence: CASSLMGGSTSTDTQYF. CDR3 bases: TGCGCCAGCAGCTTGATGGGGGGCTCTACTAGCACAGATACGCAGTATTTT.

The genes are TRBV29-1 and TRBJ2-1; 11 nucleotides agree with TRBD2. The ends lost 4 bases at V and 6 bases at J; junction bases unmatched: 11. Germline values: CDR1 SQVTM, CDR2 ANQGSEA. The CDR3 totals 16 residues. The CDR3 reads CSVGGLTSGSANEQFF. The DNA for the CDR3 is TGCAGCGTTGGGGGATTAACTAGCGGGAGTGCCAATGAGCAGTTCTTC.

The V and J genes are TRBV5-1 and TRBJ1-2, with a possible D match to TRBD1 (5 bases). Germline CDR1 SGHRS, CDR2 YFSETQ. This CDR3 is built from 14 residues. V lost 0 bases and J lost 1, with 7 bases in between. The CDR3 spells CASSLGQNNYGYTF. The CDR3 DNA sequence: TGCGCCAGCAGCTTGGGACAGAATAACTATGGCTACACCTTC.

This clonotype was found once. The chain carries TRBV2 and TRBJ2-7, with D possibly TRBD1 on 6 matching bases. The CDR3 is 14 amino acids. The germline CDR1 and CDR2 sequences are SNHLY and FYNNEI. Trimming shortened V by 4 bases and J by 2 bases, and 12 bases separated the two germline ends. CDR3 coding DNA: TGTGCCAGCAGTGTTTTAACAGGGACCTACGAGCAGTACTTC. This gives the protein CASSVLTGTYEQYF.

The V gene is TRBV7-9, the J gene TRBJ2-7; 7 positions agree with TRBD1. CDR1 SEHNR and CDR2 FQNEAQ come from the germline V gene (reference sequence). V was pared by 1 base and J by 5 bases, with 8 bases of the junction left unmatched. This CDR3 region has 15 residues. CDR3 residues: CASSLVWDRSDEQYF. CDR3 nucleotides: TGTGCCAGCAGCTTAGTGTGGGACAGAAGCGACGAGCAGTACTTC.

V and J are TRBV4-3 and TRBJ1-3; TRBD1 might be the D (5 bases). The V end was cut by 0 bases, the J end by 1 base, with 22 bases between. The CDR3 length is 20 residues. CDR1 is LGHNA, CDR2 YSLEER, per germline. The DNA of the CDR3 is TGCGCCAGCAGCCAAGAAGGCCCTTGGAACGTGGCAGGGTCTGGAAACACCATATATTTT. It yields the protein CASSQEGPWNVAGSGNTIYF.

This chain uses TRBV11-2 with TRBJ2-1; 9 nucleotides agree with TRBD1. J lost 7 bases, V lost 5 bases, and 15 bases had no gene match. This CDR3 spans 17 amino acids. The germline gives CDR1 SGHAT, CDR2 FQNNGV. CDR3 nucleotides: TGTGCCAGCAGCCTTCTTAACTCCGGGACAGGGACAAATGAGCAGTTCTTC. Its translation is CASSLLNSGTGTNEQFF.

The chain uses TRBV4-1 and TRBJ1-1, with D unclear. The V end was cut by 0 bases, the J end by 1 base, with 15 bases between. Germline values: CDR1 MGHRA, CDR2 YSYEKL. CDR3 size: 17 residues. CDR3 coding DNA: TGCGCCAGCAGCCAAGATAGGGCCGCGGGTTGGAACACTGAAGCTTTCTTT. Its protein is CASSQDRAAGWNTEAFF.

The V call is TRBV5-1, the J call TRBJ2-1; tentatively, D is TRBD1 (6 bases). The CDR3 sequence is 16 residues long. The germline V and J ends were trimmed by 3 bases and 8 bases, with 21 bases remaining between them. CDR1 is SGHRS and CDR2 is YFSETQ in the germline V gene. The CDR3 bases are TGCGCCAGCAGCTCGAATACAGGGTGGGATGTCGATGAGCAGTTCTTC. It is translated as CASSSNTGWDVDEQFF.

On this clonotype itself: A much larger clone sits a single nucleotide away, making a read error possible. The rearrangement uses TRBV6-1 and TRBJ1-5; no reliable D call. Trimming took off 1 base at V and 5 bases at J, with 0 bases between the two ends. The germline V gene encodes CDR1 MNHNS and CDR2 SASEGT. This CDR3 is built from 11 residues. CDR3 sequence: CASSEDQPQHF. For the CDR3, the DNA is TGTGCCAGCAGTGAAGATCAGCCCCAGCATTTT.

The chain links TRBV11-2 to TRBJ1-2, with D possibly being TRBD1 (6 bases). The germline V gene has CDR1 SGHAT and CDR2 FQNNGV. Between the trimmed V and J ends, which lost 6 bases and 3 bases, there was a span of 11 bases. The CDR3 is made up of 13 amino acids. The CDR3 loop is CASSENRDYGYTF. The CDR3 DNA is TGTGCCAGCAGTGAGAACAGGGACTATGGCTACACCTTC.

In DNA form, the CDR3 reads TGTGCCAGCAGCCCTGGGACAGGGGGCGCGATGAACACTGAAGCTTTCTTT. Amino acid sequence: CASSPGTGGAMNTEAFF. V gene TRBV11-2 combines with J gene TRBJ1-1, with 12 bases matching TRBD1. CDR1 is SGHAT, CDR2 FQNNGV, per germline. This CDR3 has 17 amino acids. V lost 5 bases to trimming and J lost 0 bases; unmatched junction nucleotides: 7.

The gene calls are TRBV4-3 and TRBJ2-2, with D unresolved. The CDR3 length is 16 residues. The V gene's germline CDR1 is LGHNA and CDR2 YSLEER. V lost 0 bases and J lost 5, with 13 bases in between. CDR3 residues: CASSQDWGMGTGELFF. CDR3 DNA sequence: TGCGCCAGCAGCCAAGATTGGGGAATGGGGACCGGGGAGCTGTTTTTT.

There are a few counts of this clonotype. The chain employs TRBV7-2 and TRBJ2-3; TRBD2 might be the D (5 bases). The CDR3 contains 16 residues. In germline, CDR1 is SGHTA, CDR2 FQGNSA. V lost 2 bases to trimming and J lost 1 base, with 13 bases between them. CDR3: CASSLRALRGTDTQYF. The CDR3 coding sequence is TGTGCCAGCAGCTTAAGGGCTTTGAGGGGCACAGATACGCAGTATTTT. The complete variable domain, with remaining parts taken from reference TRBV7-2 and TRBJ2-3, reads GAGVSQSPSNKVTEKGKDVELRCDPISGHTALYWYRQSLGQGLEFLIYFQGNSAPDKSGLPSDRFSAERTGGSVSTLTIQRTQQEDSAVYLCASSLRALRGTDTQYFGPGTRLTVL.

The gene calls are TRBV3-1 and TRBJ2-7; weak D call: TRBD1 (5 bases). Trimming cost V 4 bases and J 3 bases, with 13 bases left between them. There are 14 residues in the CDR3. Germline V CDR1 and CDR2: LGHDT, YNNKEL (reference sequence). As DNA, the CDR3 is TGTGCCAGCAGCCCCCTAGGGGATTACTACGAGCAGTACTTC. Translating it yields CASSPLGDYYEQYF.

This chain links TRBV20-1 with TRBJ2-7; tentative D call: TRBD2 (6 bases). Trimming took off 1 base at V and 3 bases at J, with 19 bases between the two ends. The germline V gene has CDR1 DFQATT and CDR2 SNEGSKA (reference sequence). The CDR3 loop spans 16 amino acids. The CDR3 DNA is TGCAGTGCTAGAGTCGCCTGGCGGGGAGCTTTCTACGAGCAGTACTTC. This gives the protein CSARVAWRGAFYEQYF.

The genes are TRBV12-3 or TRBV12-4 and TRBJ2-1; TRBD1 matches at 7 bases. The CDR3 extends over 15 amino acids. The junction had 9 bases not matched to a gene; V was cut back by 5 bases and J by 5 bases. The CDR3 loop is CASSPSITGDNEQFF. Here the CDR3 DNA reads TGTGCCAGCAGTCCTTCAATAACAGGGGACAATGAGCAGTTCTTC.

In its sample, this clonotype was seen a few times. V gene TRBV9 combines with J gene TRBJ2-6, with a tentative D call TRBD1 (6 bases). This CDR3 comprises 15 residues. The germline V gene encodes CDR1 SGDLS and CDR2 YYNGEE. V lost 3 bases to trimming and J lost 8 bases, with 15 bases between them. CDR3 sequence: CASSARRDTSNVLTF. CDR3 sequence (DNA): TGTGCCAGCAGCGCCCGCCGGGACACATCCAACGTCCTGACTTTC.

This clonotype was recorded only once. This chain links TRBV20-1 with TRBJ2-3; a possible D gene is TRBD2 (6 bases). Per germline, CDR1 DFQATT and CDR2 SNEGSKA (reference sequence). V lost 6 bases and J lost 2, with 30 bases in between. This CDR3 has 19 amino acids. DNA of the CDR3: TGCAGTGCCCTAACACTAAGGACGGGCACGGACTACCTCACAGATACGCAGTATTTT. Protein product: CSALTLRTGTDYLTDTQYF.

This clonotype has a handful of counts. V usage is TRBV4-2 and J usage is TRBJ2-5; no reliable D call. Per germline, CDR1 LGHNA and CDR2 YNFKEQ. The CDR3 consists of 14 residues. Trimming removed 5 bases at V and 1 base at J, with 11 bases between. The chain's CDR3 is CASSSFSSQETQYF. CDR3 nucleotides: TGTGCCAGCAGCTCCTTTTCGTCCCAAGAGACCCAGTACTTC.

This sequence joins TRBV11-2 and TRBJ2-5; weak D call: TRBD1 (5 bases). The CDR3 covers 13 residues. CDR1 is SGHAT, CDR2 FQNNGV, per germline. Trimming shortened V by 5 bases and J by 1 base, and 8 bases separated the two germline ends. CDR3 in DNA: TGTGCCAGCAGCCAGACAGTCCAAGAGACCCAGTACTTC. Its protein product is CASSQTVQETQYF.